The 10 T cell receptor beta chains below were found in one sample sequenced in a study of long-term antiretroviral therapy in people with HIV. The assay used was immunoSEQ (version v3.0), run at survey level. Assay used: immunoSEQ multiplex PCR; TCRdb lists only in-frame clones, some missing. Of about 22,000 clones in the sample, around 83% were seen once. This specimen was unsorted PBMCs, taken 0.1 years before starting antiretroviral therapy. The receptors come from a man in his late teens or twenties with HIV.

This rearrangement joins TRBV19 to TRBJ1-2; D is uncertain. The V end lost 7 bases, the J end lost 7 bases, and 16 bases lay between the germline ends. There are 13 residues in the CDR3. CDR1 and CDR2 from the germline V gene are LNHDA and SQIVND (reference sequence). In DNA form, the CDR3 reads TGTGCCAGTACCGTCTCCGATCGGGGTGGCTACACCTTC. The encoded protein is CASTVSDRGGYTF. Full variable domain (outside the CDR3, taken from reference TRBV19 and TRBJ1-2): DGGITQSPKYLFRKEGQNVTLSCEQNLNHDAMYWYRQDPGQGLRLIYYSQIVNDFQKGDIAEGYSVSREKKESFPLTVTSAQKNPTAFYLCASTVSDRGGYTFGSGTRLTVV.

The chain carries TRBV28 and TRBJ1-5, with TRBD1 identical over 7 bases. After removal of 1 base from V and 6 bases from J, the junction contained 3 bases not matched to a gene. The CDR3 contains 14 residues. The germline V gene has CDR1 MDHEN and CDR2 SYDVKM. The CDR3 reads CASSLLTGPQPQHF. In nucleotides, the CDR3 is TGTGCCAGCAGTTTATTGACAGGGCCTCAGCCCCAGCATTTT.

The chain employs TRBV19 and TRBJ1-5; possibly TRBD1 for D (6 bases). The germline gives CDR1 LNHDA, CDR2 SQIVND (reference sequence). V lost 5 bases, J lost 9 bases, and 17 bases lay in between. CDR3 length: 14 residues. CDR3 in amino acids: CASSPGPGVGPQHF. DNA of the CDR3: TGTGCCAGTAGTCCTGGACCAGGGGTGGGGCCCCAGCATTTT.

The chain links TRBV9 to TRBJ2-3; 12 bases agree with TRBD2. The CDR3 has 19 residues. CDR1 and CDR2 (germline): SGDLS, YYNGEE. J lost 6 bases, V lost 3 bases, and 17 bases had no gene match. The CDR3 DNA is TGTGCCAGCAGCGACCGCCTAGCGGGGGGGATGGGTCCACACGATACGCAGTATTTT. This codes for CASSDRLAGGMGPHDTQYF. Full variable domain (rest looked up from reference TRBV9 and TRBJ2-3): DSGVTQTPKHLITATGQRVTLRCSPRSGDLSVYWYQQSLDQGLQFLIQYYNGEERAKGNILERFSAQQFPDLHSELNLSSLELGDSALYFCASSDRLAGGMGPHDTQYFGPGTRLTVL.

The chain carries TRBV27 and TRBJ2-1; D is perhaps TRBD1 or TRBD2 (5 bases each). V was cut by 3 bases and J by 12 bases, with 12 bases left in between. The germline V gene has CDR1 MNHEY and CDR2 SMNVEV (reference sequence). This CDR3 spans 12 amino acids. The CDR3 DNA sequence: TGTGCCAGCAGTTTCTCGGGGCTTCGGCAGTTCTTC. This codes for CASSFSGLRQFF.

The chain recombines TRBV21-1 with TRBJ2-1; TRBD1 reflects the table's D call only, with no check against the DNA. TRBV21-1 corresponds to a pseudogene. The CDR3 sequence is 14 residues long. CDR3 amino acids: CASRTGQGAWEQFF. Here the CDR3 DNA reads TGTGCCAGCAGGACGGGACAGGGGGCGTGGGAGCAGTTCTTC.

This clone was seen a few times. V usage is TRBV6-6 and J usage is TRBJ1-3, with unresolved D. The CDR3 consists of 13 residues. The ends were cut back, 7 bases at V and 2 bases at J, with 9 bases in the middle. CDR1 MNHNY and CDR2 SVGAGI come from the germline V gene (reference sequence). The CDR3 coding sequence is TGTGCCAGCATTTCCGGAGCTGGAAACACCATATATTTT. It encodes CASISGAGNTIYF.

In nucleotides, the CDR3 is TGTGCCAGCAGAGACCCTCGGGGGGGCTATGGCTACACCTTC. Its protein is CASRDPRGGYGYTF. The chain recombines TRBV5-5 with TRBJ1-2, with D possibly TRBD1 on 5 matching bases. The CDR3 is 14 residues long. V lost 5 bases and J 4 bases, leaving 15 bases between the germline ends. Germline V gene lookup returns CDR1 SGHKS and CDR2 YYEKEE (reference sequence).

The V and J genes are TRBV7-8 and TRBJ2-3; 8 nucleotides line up with TRBD1. CDR1 SGHVS and CDR2 FQNEAQ come from the germline V gene. The CDR3 consists of 15 residues. After removal of 5 bases from V and 4 bases from J, the junction contained 8 bases not matched to a gene. The CDR3 sequence: CASSPGQGRADTQYF. CDR3 nucleotides: TGTGCCAGCAGCCCAGGACAGGGAAGAGCAGATACGCAGTATTTT.

The chain couples TRBV5-1 to TRBJ1-1; D is undetermined. V shed 4 bases and J shed 8 bases, with 15 bases lying between them. Germline V gives CDR1 SGHRS, CDR2 YFSETQ. The CDR3 runs 13 residues. CDR3 DNA sequence: TGCGCCAGCAGCCTAAACGGAGAAGGAGAAGCTTTCTTT. Amino acid sequence: CASSLNGEGEAFF.